The 12 T cell receptor beta chains listed next were all sequenced from one sample in a study of neurological immune-mediated disorders. TCRdb reprocessed the 5' RACE reads with MiXCR, giving one entry per CDR3 protein. The table shows about 88,000 distinct CDR3 sequences, with 3.5% to 4% occurring only once. Sequencing was performed on PBMCs. The receptor source for this set is a woman aged 18-29 years with multiple sclerosis.

This clonotype has a count of ten or more. This chain links TRBV15 with TRBJ1-1; D is possibly TRBD1 (5 bases). V was clipped by 5 bases and J by 9 bases, with 28 bases between them. Germline V gene lookup returns CDR1 LNHNV and CDR2 YYDKDF (reference sequence). This CDR3 is built from 17 residues. The CDR3 protein is CATSPTGGSGPNEKAFF. CDR3 in DNA: TGTGCCACCAGCCCTACTGGGGGTAGCGGACCGAACGAGAAAGCTTTCTTT.

This clonotype was seen ten or more times. J is TRBJ2-5 and V is TRBV20-1; D gene ambiguous. Deletions cut 2 bases from V and 0 bases from J, with 4 bases between. The germline V gene has CDR1 DFQATT and CDR2 SNEGSKA (reference sequence). CDR3 length: 12 amino acids. In DNA form, the CDR3 reads TGCAGTGCTAGAACGTACCAAGAGACCCAGTACTTC. The encoded protein is CSARTYQETQYF.

Ten or more counts support this clonotype. This sequence joins TRBV12-3 or TRBV12-4 and TRBJ1-5; 7 nucleotides align to TRBD1. The length of the CDR3 is 14 residues. The V segment lost 3 bases and the J segment 7 bases; nucleotides outside the gene matches: 6. CDR3 coding DNA: TGTGCCAGCAGTTTTCGGCAGGGGGACCAGCCCCAGCATTTT. Translation gives CASSFRQGDQPQHF.

On this clonotype: This may arise from a read error, as a much more abundant clone is one base away. The chain joins TRBV7-9 to TRBJ2-1, with 15 bases that match TRBD2. The CDR3 length is 14 residues. With 11 bases clipped from V and 6 bases from J, the junction kept 5 bases outside the gene matches. The germline V gene encodes CDR1 SEHNR and CDR2 FQNEAQ (reference sequence). As DNA, the CDR3 is TGTGCCGGGGGGACTAGCGGGAGGTCCAATGAGCAGTTCTTC. It codes for CAGGTSGRSNEQFF.

This clonotype was counted at least ten times. This sequence joins TRBV7-3 and TRBJ1-2; the match to TRBD1 covers 9 bases. CDR1 and CDR2 (germline): SGHTA, FQGTGA. Trimming at V came to 4 bases and at J to 8 bases, leaving 8 bases not matched to a gene. This CDR3 comprises 14 residues. The CDR3 coding sequence is TGTGCCAGCAGCTCGGACAGGGGCGTGTCCGGCTACACCTTC. It codes for CASSSDRGVSGYTF.

This clonotype was seen repeatedly, ten times or more. The chain has TRBV4-2 and TRBJ1-3; TRBD1 might be the D (6 bases). Germline V gives CDR1 LGHNA, CDR2 YNFKEQ. CDR3 length: 15 amino acids. The V end lost 4 bases, the J end lost 2 bases, and 12 bases lay between the germline ends. The CDR3 DNA reads TGTGCCAGCAGCCCTTACAGGGATCCTGGAAACACCATATATTTT. Protein sequence: CASSPYRDPGNTIYF.

This clonotype was counted ten times or more. The chain employs TRBV7-2 and TRBJ2-7; 9 bases align to TRBD1. This CDR3 is 15 amino acids long. Germline CDR1 reads SGHTA; CDR2 reads FQGNSA. V lost 5 bases to trimming and J lost 3 bases; unmatched junction nucleotides: 8. This CDR3 reads CASSPRDRAVYEQYF. CDR3 bases: TGTGCCAGCAGCCCCCGGGACAGGGCGGTCTACGAGCAGTACTTC.

This clonotype came up many times. V gene TRBV29-1 combines with J gene TRBJ1-2, with D unresolved. Germline CDR1 SQVTM, CDR2 ANQGSEA. Deletions cut 4 bases from V and 8 bases from J, with 11 bases between. This CDR3 contains 11 residues. The CDR3 DNA reads as TGCAGCGTTGTAAGGTCGAGAGGCTACACCTTC. It translates to CSVVRSRGYTF.

This clonotype was observed many times. J is TRBJ1-1 and V is TRBV30; possibly TRBD1 for D (5 bases). This CDR3 comprises 14 residues. The germline V gene encodes CDR1 GTSNPN and CDR2 SVGIG (reference sequence). Trimming took off 8 bases at V and 5 bases at J, with 21 bases between the two ends. The CDR3 reads CAIRVGDWGTEAFF. CDR3 nucleotide sequence: TGTGCCATAAGGGTCGGGGACTGGGGAACTGAAGCTTTCTTT.

This clonotype was seen at least ten times. The rearrangement uses TRBV6-1 and TRBJ2-7; 7 nucleotides match TRBD2. Germline V gene lookup returns CDR1 MNHNS and CDR2 SASEGT. This CDR3 comprises 14 residues. The junction had 7 bases not matched to a gene; V was cut back by 7 bases and J by 1 base. The CDR3 coding sequence is TGTGCCAGCAATCGGGGGGATTCGTCCTACGAGCAGTACTTC. This codes for CASNRGDSSYEQYF.

This clonotype has ten or more counts. V usage is TRBV5-6 and J usage is TRBJ2-3; D may match TRBD1 or TRBD2 (6 bases each). Germline lookup yields CDR1 SGHDT and CDR2 YYEEEE. V was trimmed by 1 base and J by 1 base, leaving 13 bases between them. CDR3 length equals 16 residues. CDR3 sequence: CASSLNGGSGTDTQYF. CDR3 sequence (DNA): TGTGCCAGCAGCTTGAACGGGGGCAGTGGCACAGATACGCAGTATTTT.

In this sample, this clonotype turned up a few times. The rearrangement uses TRBV12-3 or TRBV12-4 and TRBJ1-6, with 9 bases matching TRBD1. The trim removed 5 bases at V and 7 bases at J, leaving 6 bases unmatched. The CDR3 contains 15 residues. CDR3 coding DNA: TGTGCCAGCAGTGAGGACAGGGGCACGAATTCACCCCTCCACTTT. Translated, it gives CASSEDRGTNSPLHF.